These 4 T cell receptor beta chains were all obtained from the same sample, sequenced in a study of long-term antiretroviral therapy in people with HIV. Researchers ran immunoSEQ v3.0 at survey level. TCRdb's copy holds only in-frame clones and misses some; the assay was immunoSEQ multiplex PCR. The data hold tens of thousands of clones, with approximately 88% observed a single time. The specimen was unsorted PBMCs, collected 2.7 to 2.9 years after starting antiretroviral therapy. These receptors were collected from a man aged 30-40 years with HIV.

This clone appeared a few times. V is TRBV28 and J is TRBJ1-5; 8 bases are shared with TRBD1. V was clipped by 5 bases and J by 7 bases; unmatched bases: 16. Germline V gene lookup returns CDR1 MDHEN and CDR2 SYDVKM. This CDR3 spans 17 amino acids. The CDR3 nucleotides read TGTGCCAGCAGTCCCTCGGAATTCGGACAGGGATGGCAGCCCCAGCATTTT. Encoded protein: CASSPSEFGQGWQPQHF.

V and J are TRBV2 and TRBJ1-1; unclear D gene. The length of the CDR3 is 16 residues. Germline V gene data show CDR1 as SNHLY and CDR2 as FYNNEI. Trimming cost V 0 bases and J 5 bases, with 16 bases left between them. This chain's CDR3 is CASSEALAGSRTEAFF. In DNA form, the CDR3 reads TGTGCCAGCAGTGAAGCGCTTGCGGGAAGCCGGACTGAAGCTTTCTTT.

V and J are TRBV4-1 and TRBJ1-4, with D hard to call. The V and J ends lost 4 bases and 7 bases respectively, with 16 bases between them. This CDR3 is 15 amino acids long. Germline loops: CDR1 MGHRA, CDR2 YSYEKL. CDR3 residues: CASSPPLVAGEKLFF. In DNA form, the CDR3 reads TGCGCCAGCAGCCCCCCCTTAGTAGCGGGTGAAAAACTGTTTTTT.

The rearrangement links TRBV9 to TRBJ1-2; D gene uncertain. In germline, CDR1 is SGDLS, CDR2 YYNGEE. This CDR3 has 11 residues. V gave up 4 bases and J gave up 5 bases, with 6 bases separating them. CDR3 residues: CASSREYGYTF. CDR3 bases: TGTGCCAGCAGCAGAGAGTATGGCTACACCTTC.